Included here is one TCR beta chain sequence, with context. Profiled with immunoSEQ multiplex PCR; TCRdb holds only in-frame clones, not every one. This sample yields over 130,000 clones, of which about 80% are seen a single time; around 3% belongs to the top ten. The sample is drawn from a study of blood T cell repertoires in COVID-19. CDR1 and CDR2 from the germline V gene are SGHVS and FNYEAQ. V lost 3 bases and J lost 2; bases outside the gene matches: 0. The CDR3 length is 15 residues. Categorization into cohorts depended on clinical history that participants reported. This clonotype originated in a woman between 50 and 59 years old who had recovered from COVID-19. Sequenced: PBMCs or T cells enriched from blood (not recorded which). The genes are TRBV7-6 and TRBJ2-1, with 11 bases aligning to TRBD2. CDR3: CASSFSGRAYNEQFF. CDR3 bases: TGTGCCAGCAGCTTTAGCGGGAGGGCCTACAATGAGCAGTTCTTC.